This paragraph reports one T cell receptor beta chain. Relative to the germline gene, one junction end is altered; a read error may explain this. The sample originates from a study of cytomegalovirus exposure and HLA in healthy donors. Both 60 Vbeta primers and 13 Jbeta primers went into the PCR. In the original analysis: An analysis performed later counted about 80 million unique TCR beta chains (approximately 12 million of them shared). Profiled with immunoSEQ multiplex PCR; TCRdb holds only in-frame clones, not every one. V and J calls and clone size come straight from that table; D and trimming were deduced from the DNA. The profile covers about 97,000 clones, with 75% appearing a single time and around 9.3% taken by the ten largest. This CDR3 is 15 amino acids long. The germline gives CDR1 SSHAT, CDR2 FNYEAQ (reference sequence).

The chain carries TRBV7-7 and TRBJ2-3; TRBD2 aligns across 7 bases. The origin of this receptor is a man aged 50-59 years in good health and CMV-seronegative. The sample was PBMCs. The CDR3 DNA reads as TGTGCTAGCAGCTTAGCGGGCGGGGCCACAGATACGCAGTATTTT. Translating gives CASSLAGGATDTQYF. Using reference TRBV7-7 and TRBJ2-3 for the parts outside the CDR3, the full variable domain is GAGVSQSPRYKVTKRGQDVTLRCDPISSHATLYWYQQALGQGPEFLTYFNYEAQPDKSGLPSDRFSAERPEGSISTLTIQRTEQRDSAMYRCASSLAGGATDTQYFGPGTRLTVL.